This TCR beta chain appears in the sequencing data of a study of T-cell reconstitution after alpha-beta-depleted transplantation in children. Study-wide results and limits: Where alpha-beta T cells came from about two months after transplant was reportedly several hundred expanded graft clones.

The table lists this clonotype with a few counts. Antigen specificity is unknown. Germline values: CDR1 SGHRS, CDR2 YFSETQ. The V end lost 2 bases, the J end lost 5 bases, and 13 bases lay between the germline ends. CDR3 length: 14 amino acids. Preparation of the TCRbeta library was carried out with unique molecular identifiers. From the PCR reads, TCRdb called clonotypes with MiXCR, one entry per CDR3 protein. The sample contains about 980,000 distinct CDR3 sequences, about 26% of which appear only once. The input for sequencing was PBMCs, mostly from graft donor cells, taken 360 days after TCRalphabeta/CD19-depleted stem cell transplant. The chain uses TRBV5-1 and TRBJ1-1; weak D call: TRBD1 (5 bases). The sequence derives from a boy under two years old who had a stem cell transplant for SCID, so the T cells may come from the graft donor. Here the CDR3 DNA reads TGCGCCAGCAGCTTAGGACACCCGGGGACTGAAGCTTTCTTT. Protein sequence: CASSLGHPGTEAFF. Combining the CDR3 with reference TRBV5-1 and TRBJ1-1 gives the whole variable domain KAGVTQTPRYLIKTRGQQVTLSCSPISGHRSVSWYQQTPGQGLQFLFEYFSETQRNKGNFPGRFSGRQFSNSRSEMNVSTLELGDSALYLCASSLGHPGTEAFFGQGTRLTVV.